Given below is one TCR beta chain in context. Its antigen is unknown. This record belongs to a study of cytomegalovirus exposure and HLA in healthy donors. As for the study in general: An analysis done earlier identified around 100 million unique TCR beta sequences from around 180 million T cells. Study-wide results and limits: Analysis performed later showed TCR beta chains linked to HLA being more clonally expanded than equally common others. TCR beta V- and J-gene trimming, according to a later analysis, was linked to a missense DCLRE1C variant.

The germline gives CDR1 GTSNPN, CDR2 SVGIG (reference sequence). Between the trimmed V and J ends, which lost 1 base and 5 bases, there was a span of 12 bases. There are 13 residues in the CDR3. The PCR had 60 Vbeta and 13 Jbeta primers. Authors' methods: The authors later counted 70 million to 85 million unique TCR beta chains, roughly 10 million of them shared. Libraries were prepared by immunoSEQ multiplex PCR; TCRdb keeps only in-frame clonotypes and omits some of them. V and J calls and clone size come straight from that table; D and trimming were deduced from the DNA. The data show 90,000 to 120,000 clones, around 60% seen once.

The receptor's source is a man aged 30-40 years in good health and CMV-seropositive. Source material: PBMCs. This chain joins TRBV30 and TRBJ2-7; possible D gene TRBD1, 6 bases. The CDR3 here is CAWSAIQGNEQYF. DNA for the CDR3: TGTGCCTGGAGTGCTATACAGGGAAACGAGCAGTACTTC.